This T cell receptor (beta chain) originates from a study of PD-L1 blockade in urothelial cancer. At the level of the study: Specimens of blood held a median count of about 150,000 T cells.

Trimming took off 1 base at V and 0 bases at J, with 10 bases between the two ends. The CDR3 is 16 amino acids. Germline CDR1 and CDR2: SGHTA and FQGTGA. Repertoires were generated with immunoSEQ multiplex PCR, while TCRdb's copy carries only in-frame clones and drops some. The sample carries just over 20,000 clones, 90% recorded once. A single count supports this clone. This chain connects TRBV7-3 to TRBJ2-1; possibly TRBD1 for D (5 bases). The sequence came from a woman aged 55-69 years with urothelial cancer. The sequencing used PBMCs, collected around atezolizumab (anti-PD-L1) treatment. The CDR3 coding sequence is TGTGCCAGCAGCTTAAGTGTCAGGGTCTCCTACAATGAGCAGTTCTTC. It translates to CASSLSVRVSYNEQFF.